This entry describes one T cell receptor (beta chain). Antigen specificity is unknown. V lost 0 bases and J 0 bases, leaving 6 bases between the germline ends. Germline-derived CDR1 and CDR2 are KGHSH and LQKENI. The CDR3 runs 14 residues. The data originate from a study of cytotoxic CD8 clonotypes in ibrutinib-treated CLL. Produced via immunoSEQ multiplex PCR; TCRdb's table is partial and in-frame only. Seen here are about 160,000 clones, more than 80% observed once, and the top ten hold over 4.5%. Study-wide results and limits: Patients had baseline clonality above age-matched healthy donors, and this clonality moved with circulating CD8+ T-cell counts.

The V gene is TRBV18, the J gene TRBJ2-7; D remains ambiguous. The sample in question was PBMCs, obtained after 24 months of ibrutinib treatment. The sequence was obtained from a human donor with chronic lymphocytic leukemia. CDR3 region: CASSPPAISYEQYF. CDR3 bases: TGTGCCAGCTCACCACCAGCTATCTCCTACGAGCAGTACTTC.